This TCR beta chain was sequenced in a study of blood T cell repertoires in COVID-19 (dated by TCRdb to between 2020 and 2021). Study-level background: Collaborator samples came from the United States, Italy and Spain and covered acute and convalescent phases of COVID-19. The material from the prospective study consisted of cDNA or gDNA derived from T cells, B-cell-depleted T cells, or PBMCs. Subjects who had been exposed to COVID-19, were actively infected with it, or had recovered from it provided the deeply sampled blood TCRbeta repertoires that made up the dataset. The repertoires were released in a freely available public database meant as a resource for research on the immune response to SARS-CoV-2. The samples were drawn from the first 160 participants of the ongoing ImmuneRACE study and from 950 to 1,500 subjects provided by 6 global collaborators. The sample metadata nearly always contained a de-identified subject ID, COVID-19 status, age in years and sex. Where available, HLA class I and class II types were taken from metadata supplied by the sample provider and were not determined by assay-based typing. Study-wide findings and limitations: How much clinical and demographic metadata was included differed by source and by participant, and the metadata was provided uncurated.

Comment on this clone: The antigen it binds to is not known. Nothing much larger sits one base from this clone, and base qualities are not available.

The CDR3 measures 15 amino acids from cysteine to phenylalanine. The CDR3 DNA has 45 bases and is translated from base 1. The germline V gene (reference sequence) provides CDR1 WNHNN and CDR2 SYGVQD. After removal of 0 bases from V and 8 bases from J, the junction retains 6 bases not matched to a gene. The immunoSEQ Assay, a bias-controlled multiplex PCR, was used to amplify TCRbeta CDR3 regions from genomic DNA. Per the source publication's procedure: The number of nucleated cells in each sample was estimated from the amplification of reference gene primers within the assay. To quantify the absolute abundance of each unique TCRbeta CDR3 rearrangement, sequence reads were collapsed and filtered. For each sample, productive Simpson clonality was calculated by taking the square root of Simpson's diversity index across productive rearrangements. Drawn from immuneACCESS, this table holds only the in-frame rearrangements with V and J called that TCRdb kept. Clones are partly lost; checked studies trace under half to an unresolved V gene and leave the rest unexplained. D and trimming come from the DNA, and the V and J calls and clone size come from that table. Recorded for this sample are about 85,000 clones; around 80% of them occurred a single time. The ten largest clonotypes hold approximately 1.3% of the sample.

Each collaborating institution followed its own protocols to collect whole blood in K2EDTA tubes. For TCRbeta analysis, collaborators shipped samples in one of three forms: frozen whole blood, isolated PBMCs, or DNA extracted from either of those sample types. This receptor was obtained from a woman of 80 years or more with acute or convalescent COVID-19. Sequencing was done on a sample of peripheral blood. Recombination joined TRBV10-1 with TRBJ1-4; 7 central bases correspond to TRBD1. CDR3 reads: CASSESTGIGEKLFF. The DNA is as follows: TGCGCCAGCAGTGAGTCGACAGGGATAGGCGAAAAACTGTTTTTT.